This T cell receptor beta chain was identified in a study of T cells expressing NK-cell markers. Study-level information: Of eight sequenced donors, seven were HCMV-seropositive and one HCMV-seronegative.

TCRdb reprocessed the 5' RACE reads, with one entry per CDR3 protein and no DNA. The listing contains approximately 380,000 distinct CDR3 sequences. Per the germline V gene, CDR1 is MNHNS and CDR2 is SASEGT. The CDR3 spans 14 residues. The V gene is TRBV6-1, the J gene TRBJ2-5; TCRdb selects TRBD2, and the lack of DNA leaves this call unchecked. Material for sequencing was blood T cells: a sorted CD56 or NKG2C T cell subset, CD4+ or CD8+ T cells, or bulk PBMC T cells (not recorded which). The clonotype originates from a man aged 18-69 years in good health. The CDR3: CASSEEEVSETQYF.